This TCR beta chain was captured in a study of T cell changes during pregnancy in multiple sclerosis (dated by TCRdb to the late 2010s). Study-wide context: Changes in the T cell repertoire over the course of pregnancy were examined in this study in women with multiple sclerosis.

The library relied on the immunoSEQ multiplex PCR assay. TCRdb stores this immuneACCESS table with in-frame sequences only. Part of the clones is absent; in the studies checked, under half of the shortfall reflects unresolved V genes, and no reason is known for the rest. The sample records tens of thousands of clones, more than 80% of which are singletons. In total, the top ten clones hold approximately 1.1% of the sample. For this clone: Its specific antigen is unknown. The sample holds no much larger clone one base away, and base qualities are not on file.

Its CDR3 holds 11 amino acids, cysteine through phenylalanine. The retained sequence is limited to the CDR3, 33 bases, with the frame set at the first base. Reading the germline V gene (reference sequence) gives CDR1 GTSNPN and CDR2 SVGIG. V gives up 4 bases and J gives up 3 bases, and the segment between their germline ends measures 4 bases. This chain is built from TRBV30 and TRBJ2-1; the D segment cannot be called with confidence. The origin of this receptor is a female donor with multiple sclerosis, enrolled in a pregnancy study. Sequencing was performed on peripheral blood, taken in the third trimester of pregnancy. The CDR3 region: CAWTNYNEQFF. Here is the DNA: TGTGCCTGGACTAACTACAATGAGCAGTTCTTC.